This T cell receptor beta chain was found in a study of shared clonotypes between healthy human individuals. Study-wide points: Sequencing of the sorted subsets was shown by rarefaction to be incomplete despite large depth.

Per sorted-subset replicate PCR, input was approximately 0.2 ug DNA, representing roughly 29,000 T cell genomes. Under the authors' procedure: From ImmunoSEQ came sequences covering only the junction and carrying no quality scores, so filtering differed. Method: immunoSEQ multiplex PCR; TCRdb's copy keeps in-frame clones and lacks some. V and J calls and clone size are those listed in that table; D and trimming were worked out from the DNA. The data show some 2.3 million clones, approximately 95% seen once. The donors, all of them Caucasian adults, lived in Nashville, Tennessee. This clone occurred a few times. Its antigen is undetermined. V was pared by 5 bases and J by 1 base, with 5 bases of the junction left unmatched. Germline CDR1 and CDR2: SGHAT and FQNNGV. The CDR3 contains 15 residues.

The sequence derives from a man between 18 and 35 years old in good health. Some clones in this sample may be carry-over from other donors' samples. V and J are TRBV11-2 and TRBJ1-1; 9 positions agree with TRBD1. The source material was naive CD4+ T cells from PBMCs. Subset specified: CD45RA+ positively selected. The CDR3 loop is CASSRVGQGNTEAFF. The CDR3 DNA reads TGTGCCAGCAGCCGTGTGGGACAGGGGAACACTGAAGCTTTCTTT.